The T cell receptor beta chain described here comes from a study of OX40 agonist ivuxolimab in advanced cancers. Comments on this clone: Antigen unknown. A read error may produce the germline difference seen at one junction end.

Overall study results and limits: At doses 0.1 to 3.0 mg/kg, CD4+ and CD8+ clones expanded.

From germline, CDR1 is MNHEY and CDR2 SMNVEV (reference sequence). The CDR3 loop spans 13 amino acids. Using immunoSEQ multiplex PCR, the repertoire was profiled, and TCRdb retains in-frame clones only, with some absent. The sample has some 49,000 clones, 85% seen once. The TCR originated in an adult with an advanced solid tumor such as melanoma, head and neck, liver or kidney cancer. The sequenced sample was CD4+ or CD8+ T cells sorted from blood, obtained in a trial of the OX40 agonist ivuxolimab. The rearrangement joins TRBV27 to TRBJ1-5; D gene uncertain. The CDR3, as DNA: TGTGCCAGCAGTCTATCTAGCAATCAGCCCCAGCATTTT. Protein sequence: CASSLSSNQPQHF.